This record looks at one T cell receptor beta chain sequence and its context. Its antigen is not known. Each donor provided at least one pre-ART PBMC sample and at least two post-ART PBMC samples. These data are taken from a study of long-term antiretroviral therapy in people with HIV. Whole-study context: The 2015 immediate-ART recommendation was preceded by the earliest samples by about a decade. Regarding the study as a whole: The study found that diversity rose after ART but stayed below transplant donor controls. At every time point, clones expanded before ART dominated the repertoire.

The assay, immunoSEQ v3.0, was run at survey level. Some clones are missing from TCRdb's copy, which holds only in-frame ones; the method was immunoSEQ multiplex PCR. The repertoire holds approximately 20,000 clones, with 70% to 85% as singletons. This TCR derives from a man aged 18 to 29 with HIV. The sample in question was unsorted PBMCs, obtained 0.5 years after starting antiretroviral therapy.

CDR3 loop: CASSERGRTEAFF. Written as DNA, the CDR3 is TGTGCCAGCAGTGAAAGGGGGCGGACTGAAGCTTTCTTT. The rearrangement joins TRBV2 to TRBJ1-1, with 7 bases matching TRBD1. The CDR3 spans 13 residues. CDR1 SNHLY and CDR2 FYNNEI come from the germline V gene. The trim removed 2 bases at V and 5 bases at J, leaving 2 bases unmatched.